This TCR beta chain was sequenced during a study of T cell changes during pregnancy in multiple sclerosis. Only in-frame clones appear in the TCRdb table, and some are missing; sequencing was by immunoSEQ multiplex PCR. The sample shows roughly 76,000 clones, about 90% of them seen only once. CDR1 is SGHRS and CDR2 is YFSETQ in the germline V gene. The V end lost 0 bases, the J end lost 2 bases, and 11 bases lay between the germline ends. This CDR3 spans 15 amino acids. This TCR derives from a female donor with multiple sclerosis, enrolled in a pregnancy study. This chain uses TRBV5-1 with TRBJ1-1, with TRBD1 as a possible D gene (6 bases). The sample consisted of CD4+ T cells from peripheral blood mononuclear cells, taken after pregnancy. The DNA for the CDR3 is TGCGCCAGCAGCTTGGCCGGCAGGGGTAACACTGAAGCTTTCTTT. It yields the protein CASSLAGRGNTEAFF.